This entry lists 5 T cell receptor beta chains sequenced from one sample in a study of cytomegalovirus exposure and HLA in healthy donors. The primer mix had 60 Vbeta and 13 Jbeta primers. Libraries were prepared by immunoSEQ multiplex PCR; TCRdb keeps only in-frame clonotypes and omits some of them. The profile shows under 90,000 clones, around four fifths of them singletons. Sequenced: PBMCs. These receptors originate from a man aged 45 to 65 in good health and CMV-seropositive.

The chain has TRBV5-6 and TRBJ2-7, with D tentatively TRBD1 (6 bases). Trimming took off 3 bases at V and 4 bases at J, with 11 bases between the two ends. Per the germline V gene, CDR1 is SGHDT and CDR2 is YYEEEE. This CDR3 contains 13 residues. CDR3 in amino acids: CASSWGHQYEQYF. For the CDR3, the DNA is TGTGCCAGCAGCTGGGGACATCAGTACGAGCAGTACTTC.

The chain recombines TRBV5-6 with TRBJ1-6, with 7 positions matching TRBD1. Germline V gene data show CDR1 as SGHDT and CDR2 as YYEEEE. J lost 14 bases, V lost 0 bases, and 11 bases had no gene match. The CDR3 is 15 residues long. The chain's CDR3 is CASSLGQGREGTLHF. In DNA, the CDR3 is TGTGCCAGCAGCTTGGGACAGGGCAGAGAAGGGACCCTCCACTTT.

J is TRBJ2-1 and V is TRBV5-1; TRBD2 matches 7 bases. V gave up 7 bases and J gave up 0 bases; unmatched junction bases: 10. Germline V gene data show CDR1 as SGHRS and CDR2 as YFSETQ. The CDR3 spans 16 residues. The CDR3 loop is CASGGREYFSYNEQFF. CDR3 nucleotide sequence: TGCGCCAGCGGTGGGCGGGAGTATTTCTCCTACAATGAGCAGTTCTTC.

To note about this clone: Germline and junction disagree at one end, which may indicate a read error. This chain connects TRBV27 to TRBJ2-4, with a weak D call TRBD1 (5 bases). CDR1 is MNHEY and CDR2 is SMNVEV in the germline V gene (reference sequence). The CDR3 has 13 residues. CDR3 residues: CASSATVKNSQYF. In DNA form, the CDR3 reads TGTGCCAGCTCCGCGACAGTTAAAAACAGTCAGTACTTC.

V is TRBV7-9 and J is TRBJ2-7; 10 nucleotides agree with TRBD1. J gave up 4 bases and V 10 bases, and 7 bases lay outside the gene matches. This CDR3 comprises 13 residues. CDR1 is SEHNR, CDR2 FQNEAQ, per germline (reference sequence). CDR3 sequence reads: CATSGQGSYEQYF. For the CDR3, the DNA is TGTGCCACCTCGGGACAGGGGTCTTACGAGCAGTACTTC.